The 12 T cell receptor beta chains presented below share a single source sample, sequenced in a study of blood T cell repertoires in COVID-19. Profiling relied on immunoSEQ multiplex PCR, and the TCRdb table lists in-frame clones only, not all of them. The sample shows about 230,000 clones, roughly 79% of them seen only once. The specimen sequenced was peripheral blood. The receptors shown here come from a woman older than 75 with COVID-19, enrolled during active disease.

The rearrangement links TRBV28 to TRBJ1-5, with 12 bases that match TRBD1. The J segment lost 7 bases and the V segment lost 9 bases, leaving 4 bases of the junction unmatched. CDR3 length: 13 residues. Germline lookup yields CDR1 MDHEN and CDR2 SYDVKM. CDR3 amino acids: CASLGTGGQPQHF. The CDR3 nucleotides are TGTGCCAGTCTTGGGACAGGGGGCCAGCCCCAGCATTTT.

The V and J genes are TRBV2 and TRBJ1-6, with 8 bases that match TRBD1. CDR1 and CDR2 from the germline V gene are SNHLY and FYNNEI. Trimming removed 10 bases from V and 7 bases from J; junction bases left unmatched: 6. The CDR3 sequence is 13 residues long. The CDR3 loop is CANKGQENSPLHF. The CDR3 DNA reads as TGTGCCAACAAGGGACAGGAAAATTCACCCCTCCACTTT.

The genes are TRBV30 and TRBJ2-7; possibly TRBD2 for D (5 bases). Trimming took off 5 bases at V and 0 bases at J, with 17 bases between the two ends. This CDR3 is 15 amino acids long. The germline CDR1 and CDR2 sequences are GTSNPN and SVGIG (reference sequence). The CDR3 nucleotides read TGTGCCTGGGGAACTCTATCCGGGATCTCCTACGAGCAGTACTTC. Translation gives CAWGTLSGISYEQYF.

This clone appeared a few times. The rearrangement links TRBV9 to TRBJ1-2, with D maybe TRBD1 (5 bases). The CDR3 covers 14 residues. Per the germline V gene, CDR1 is SGDLS and CDR2 is YYNGEE. With 6 bases removed from V and 3 bases from J, the gap between germline ends came to 15 bases. The CDR3 protein is CASTVGTMDYGYTF. The DNA of the CDR3 is TGTGCCAGCACTGTGGGGACTATGGACTATGGCTACACCTTC.

The chain uses TRBV18 and TRBJ2-2; D perhaps matches TRBD1 (6 bases). Trimming left V 3 bases short and J 3 bases short, with 11 bases between. Per the germline V gene, CDR1 is KGHSH and CDR2 is LQKENI. This CDR3 contains 15 residues. The CDR3 here is CASSPNRVDTGELFF. In nucleotides, the CDR3 is TGTGCCAGCTCACCGAACAGGGTGGACACCGGGGAGCTGTTTTTT.

The chain is built from TRBV6-5 and TRBJ1-2; a possible D gene is TRBD1 (6 bases). The CDR3 runs 13 residues. V lost 6 bases, J lost 7 bases, and 15 bases lay in between. CDR1 MNHEY and CDR2 SVGAGI come from the germline V gene. Here the CDR3 reads CASRDREAGGYTF. The DNA for the CDR3 is TGTGCCAGCAGGGACAGAGAGGCGGGTGGCTACACCTTC.

The genes are TRBV27 and TRBJ1-5; a possible D gene is TRBD1 (6 bases). In germline, CDR1 is MNHEY, CDR2 SMNVEV (reference sequence). The CDR3 sequence is 16 residues long. The V gene lost 4 bases and the J gene lost 5 bases, with 18 bases spanning the gap. The CDR3 region has the DNA TGTGCCAGCAGTTCGCTCAACTCAGGGGTGCATCAGCCCCAGCATTTT. It codes for CASSSLNSGVHQPQHF.

This chain joins TRBV9 and TRBJ2-7, with 7 bases that match TRBD1. The V gene's germline CDR1 is SGDLS and CDR2 YYNGEE. V was pared by 3 bases and J by 2 bases, with 5 bases of the junction left unmatched. CDR3 size: 14 residues. The CDR3 coding sequence is TGTGCCAGCAGCGGAGACAGGGCGGCCTACGAGCAGTACTTC. Its translation is CASSGDRAAYEQYF.

The chain combines TRBV3-1 (or the pseudogene TRBV3-2) with TRBJ2-7; D uncertain. With 1 base removed from V and 1 base from J, the gap between germline ends came to 5 bases. There are 13 residues in the CDR3. CDR1 and CDR2 from the germline V gene are LGHDT and YNNKEL (reference sequence). The CDR3 coding sequence is TGTGCCAGCAGCCAAGGGCCGTCCTACGAGCAGTACTTC. This gives the protein CASSQGPSYEQYF.

The CDR3 reads CASSFLAGGTDTQYF. The DNA for the CDR3 is TGTGCCAGCAGTTTCCTAGCGGGGGGCACAGATACGCAGTATTTT. This chain uses TRBV6-2 or TRBV6-3 with TRBJ2-3; TRBD2 agrees at 10 bases. Germline trimming cut 4 bases from V and 1 base from J; bases unmatched to any gene: 2. The CDR3 spans 15 residues. CDR1 and CDR2 from the germline V gene are MNHEY and SVGEGT.

This clone has a handful of counts. This chain uses TRBV11-3 with TRBJ2-2, with a tentative D call TRBD1 (5 bases). Germline values: CDR1 SGHNT, CDR2 YENEEA. V was pared by 4 bases and J by 4 bases, with 13 bases between. The CDR3 has 15 amino acids. CDR3 in amino acids: CASSSVAGPTGELFF. Here the CDR3 DNA reads TGTGCCAGCAGCTCGGTGGCAGGGCCCACCGGGGAGCTGTTTTTT.

This clone was seen only a few times. This chain uses TRBV28 with TRBJ1-1; TRBD1 is a possible D gene (5 bases). This CDR3 has 14 residues. V was clipped by 5 bases and J by 10 bases, with 20 bases between them. Germline CDR1 is MDHEN and CDR2 is SYDVKM. CDR3 protein: CASSETPQQGAAFF. The DNA of the CDR3 is TGTGCCAGCAGTGAGACTCCCCAGCAGGGCGCAGCTTTCTTT.